This TCR beta chain appears in the sequencing data of a study of T-cell reconstitution after alpha-beta-depleted transplantation in children. The study, taken as a whole, reports: After transplant, high TCRbeta diversity at day 60 in some patients arose from surviving recipient T cells and thymic progenitors. About two months after transplant, alpha-beta T cells reportedly came from several hundred expanded graft clones. One year after transplant, T-cell counts and diversity came mostly from newly produced T cells.

The CDR3 totals 14 residues. CDR1 is ENHRY, CDR2 SYGVKD, per germline. V lost 7 bases and J lost 5; bases outside the gene matches: 4. As concerns this clonotype: The target antigen is unknown.

Unique molecular identifiers were used in preparing the TCRbeta library. In TCRdb, the PCR reads were re-called with MiXCR into one record per CDR3 protein. Of 60,000 or so distinct CDR3 sequences in the sample, about 40% were seen once. The sequence was obtained from a male patient aged 10-17 years who had a stem cell transplant for acute lymphoblastic leukemia, so the T cells may come from the graft donor. Sequencing used PBMCs, mostly from graft donor cells, obtained 360 days after TCRalphabeta/CD19-depleted stem cell transplant. V gene TRBV10-3 combines with J gene TRBJ2-2, with TRBD2 identical over 10 bases. The DNA of the CDR3 is TGTGCCATCACACCGGGACTAGCGACCGGGGAGCTGTTTTTT. It translates to CAITPGLATGELFF.